The source of this T cell receptor beta chain is a study of control samples from healthy donors and cancer patients. The CDR3 sequence is 13 residues long. CDR1 is LNHDA, CDR2 SQIVND, per germline (reference sequence). V was pared by 6 bases and J by 6 bases, with 12 bases between. The table came from immunoSEQ multiplex PCR; TCRdb's copy has only in-frame clones and leaves some out. The data contain roughly 120,000 clones, 93% of them seen just once; the ten biggest clones take up roughly 2.7%. Only one count was recorded for this clone. The specimen was blood. The V gene is TRBV19, the J gene TRBJ2-1; D not certain. The TCR originated in a young man in good health. CDR3 in DNA: TGTGCCAGTAGCCCCTCAATGCCCAATGAGCAGTTCTTC. As protein: CASSPSMPNEQFF.